The rows below give T cell receptor beta chains drawn from one sample of a study of blood T cell repertoires in COVID-19. Sequencing was performed with immunoSEQ multiplex PCR; in TCRdb, only in-frame clones are kept and a portion is missing. Of about 83,000 clones in the sample, roughly 87% were seen once. Sequencing was performed on peripheral blood. All receptors derive from a man aged 55 to 69 with acute or convalescent COVID-19. The CDR3 runs from the conserved cysteine through the conserved F or W. A D gene is named only where the DNA matches it firmly. Expanded clones get a size class; other rows say once, few or many, or leave the size out.

v_gene	d_gene	j_gene	abundance	CDR3nt	CDR3aa
TRBV7-2	-	TRBJ1-2	once	TGTGCCAGCAGCTTGGGTCAGGGTTACTTCGGCTACACCTTC	CASSLGQGYFGYTF
TRBV11-2	TRBD2	TRBJ2-7	-	TGTGCCAGCAGCACGACTAGCGGGGGGGCCTACGAGCAGTACTTC	CASSTTSGGAYEQYF
TRBV4-1	-	TRBJ2-3	-	TGCGCCAGCAGCCAAGCTGGGGGCGTACCTTTAGCCACAGATACGCAGTATTTT	CASSQAGGVPLATDTQYF
TRBV5-8	TRBD1	TRBJ1-5	-	TGTGCCAGCAGCATGACAGGGGGCGCGGGTCAGCCCCAGCATTTT	CASSMTGGAGQPQHF
TRBV19	TRBD1	TRBJ2-3	-	TGTGCCAGTACGCAACAGGGGGCAGATACGCAGTATTTT	CASTQQGADTQYF
TRBV7-6	TRBD1	TRBJ1-2	-	TGTGCCAGCAGCACCGGTTCTCTCCTCAGGGGGCCCTATGGCTACACCTTC	CASSTGSLLRGPYGYTF
TRBV2	-	TRBJ2-6	-	TGTGCCAGCAGCTTCTTCCCCTCTGGGGCCAACGTCCTGACTTTC	CASSFFPSGANVLTF
TRBV14	-	TRBJ2-4	-	TGTGCCAGCAGCCAAAGGGGACAGCCAGCGGGAAACATTCAGTACTTC	CASSQRGQPAGNIQYF
TRBV19	TRBD1	TRBJ1-2	-	TGTGCCAGTAGATTCCGGGACAGTTATAACTATGGCTACACCTTC	CASRFRDSYNYGYTF
TRBV18	TRBD1	TRBJ2-4	large	TGTGCCAGCTCACCTTATGAGGGACAGTCGGTCAAAAACATTCAGTACTTC	CASSPYEGQSVKNIQYF
TRBV5-1	-	TRBJ1-5	-	TGCGCCAGCAGCTTGCTTCCGAATCAGCCCCAGCATTTT	CASSLLPNQPQHF
TRBV11-2	TRBD1	TRBJ2-5	once	TGTGCCAGCAGCTTATATGGACAGGGCGAAGAGACCCAGTACTTC	CASSLYGQGEETQYF
TRBV6-5	-	TRBJ2-1	-	TGTGCCAGCAGTTCGGACAATGAGCAGTTCTTC	CASSSDNEQFF
TRBV11-2	-	TRBJ1-1	-	TGTGCCAGCAGCTCCCCAAGGGGCAGGCACGAAGCTTTCTTT	CASSSPRGRHEAFF
TRBV5-1	-	TRBJ1-3	once	TGCGCCAGCAGCACCTCCGGGACTGCTGGAAACACCATATATTTT	CASSTSGTAGNTIYF
TRBV7-2	-	TRBJ1-5	-	TGTGCCAGCAGCTTAAACCCGGGAGGAAACAATCAGCCCCAGCATTTT	CASSLNPGGNNQPQHF
TRBV4-3	-	TRBJ1-1	-	TGCGCCAGCAGCCCAATCGGTGGTGAAGCTTTCTTT	CASSPIGGEAFF
TRBV18	-	TRBJ2-1	-	TGTGCCAGCTCACCACCGGTAGGGGGTCCCTACAATGAGCAGTTCTTC	CASSPPVGGPYNEQFF
TRBV4-3	-	TRBJ1-1	-	TGCGCCAGCAGCCAAGATAGGGACATGAACACTGAAGCTTTCTTT	CASSQDRDMNTEAFF
TRBV5-1	-	TRBJ2-3	-	TGCGCCAGCAGCTTGGTTAGTATTGGTTCAGATACGCAGTATTTT	CASSLVSIGSDTQYF
TRBV11-3	-	TRBJ2-7	-	TGTGCCAGCAGCTTTACCTCAGGGAACGAGCAGTACTTC	CASSFTSGNEQYF
TRBV6-5	-	TRBJ2-7	-	TGTGCCAGCAGAGCGGGTTACGAGCAGTACTTC	CASRAGYEQYF
TRBV9	TRBD1	TRBJ1-3	-	TGTGCCAGCAGCGTAAAGGGACAGACGGGAAACACCATATATTTT	CASSVKGQTGNTIYF
TRBV5-1	-	TRBJ2-7	once	TGCGCCAGCAGCTTGTCACAGGGACCAAACTACGAGCAGTACTTC	CASSLSQGPNYEQYF
TRBV5-6	-	TRBJ1-2	-	TGTGCCAGCAGCATAAAGGGGTTTGGCTACACCTTC	CASSIKGFGYTF
TRBV3-1/TRBV3-2	-	TRBJ1-6	-	TGTGCCAGCAGCCAGGCGAGACAGTACCATTCACCCCTCCACTTT	CASSQARQYHSPLHF
TRBV7-2	TRBD1	TRBJ1-4	-	TGTGCCAGCAGCTCGACAGGGATTAATGAAAAACTGTTTTTT	CASSSTGINEKLFF
TRBV5-1	TRBD1	TRBJ1-2	few	TGCGCCAGCAGCCCGGGACAGACTTATGGCTACACCTTC	CASSPGQTYGYTF
TRBV3-1/TRBV3-2	TRBD1	TRBJ1-1	-	TGTGCCAGCAGCCCCGGACAGGGGAGGATGGCTGAAGCTTTCTTT	CASSPGQGRMAEAFF
TRBV5-1	-	TRBJ1-1	-	TGCGCCAGCCGACAGGAAACTGAAGCTTTCTTT	CASRQETEAFF
TRBV19	-	TRBJ2-7	-	TGTGCCAGTAGTTCCCGGGGTAGCGCGGTCTCCTACGAGCAGTACTTC	CASSSRGSAVSYEQYF
TRBV9	TRBD1	TRBJ1-2	once	TGTGCCAGCAGCGTCGTCGAGGGACAGGGTTATGGCTACACCTTC	CASSVVEGQGYGYTF
TRBV7-2	-	TRBJ2-1	-	TGTGCCAGCTCGGGAAAAGTAGGGGGATACAATGAGCAGTTCTTC	CASSGKVGGYNEQFF
TRBV10-1	-	TRBJ2-7	-	TGCGCCAGCAGCGGGGTCTCCTACGAGCAGTACTTC	CASSGVSYEQYF
TRBV4-1	TRBD2	TRBJ2-5	-	TGCGCCAGCAGCCAAGATAATAGCGGGGGGTTAGAGACCCAGTACTTC	CASSQDNSGGLETQYF
TRBV5-1	TRBD2	TRBJ2-7	-	TGCGCCAGCAGCCTCGGGACTAGCGGGGCCCCCGTCCCCGAGCAGTACTTC	CASSLGTSGAPVPEQYF
TRBV7-6	TRBD1	TRBJ2-5	-	TGTGCCAGCAGCCTCGGGACAGGGGATGAGACCCAGTACTTC	CASSLGTGDETQYF
TRBV27	TRBD2	TRBJ2-5	-	TGTGCCAGCAGTTTATCGGGAGCGGGGGGACTCCAAGAGACCCAGTACTTC	CASSLSGAGGLQETQYF
TRBV19	-	TRBJ1-2	-	TGTGCCAGTAGTATAGGGGCAGGGGATGCCTATGGCTACACCTTC	CASSIGAGDAYGYTF
TRBV5-1	TRBD1	TRBJ2-6	-	TGCGCCAGCAGCTCGGGACAGTTGTCGGTTGGGGCCAACGTCCTGACTTTC	CASSSGQLSVGANVLTF
TRBV5-4	-	TRBJ1-2	-	TGTGCCAGCAGCTTGGAGCCTGAGCACTATGGCTACACCTTC	CASSLEPEHYGYTF
TRBV7-6	TRBD1	TRBJ2-1	-	TGTGCCAGCAGCCCTGGGGGGACAGGGGATGGTGAGCAGTTCTTC	CASSPGGTGDGEQFF
TRBV12-3/TRBV12-4	-	TRBJ2-3	-	TGTGCCAGCAGTTTACTTTTCACAGATACGCAGTATTTT	CASSLLFTDTQYF
TRBV25-1	-	TRBJ1-6	few	TGTGCCAGCAAAGGACAGTATAATTCACCCCTCCACTTT	CASKGQYNSPLHF
TRBV29-1	TRBD1	TRBJ1-2	-	TGCAGCGTTGGTCAGGGGGCTAGTGGCTACACCTTC	CSVGQGASGYTF
TRBV5-6	-	TRBJ1-4	-	TGTGCCAGCAGCTTAAGGACAGTGCCGTCAACTAATGAAAAACTGTTTTTT	CASSLRTVPSTNEKLFF
TRBV6-2/TRBV6-3	TRBD1	TRBJ2-4	once	TGTGCCAGCAGTCCACCGACAGGGGGCATCACCAAAAACATTCAGTACTTC	CASSPPTGGITKNIQYF
TRBV4-2	TRBD1	TRBJ1-1	-	TGTGCCAGCAGCCAAGTCGGGACAGGGGGCTGGCGCATGAACACTGAAGCTTTCTTT	CASSQVGTGGWRMNTEAFF
TRBV15	-	TRBJ1-4	-	TGTGCCACCAGCAGAGACAGGGTTCCGGATGAAAAACTGTTTTTT	CATSRDRVPDEKLFF
TRBV2	TRBD1	TRBJ1-2	-	TGTGCCAGCAGGGGACAGGGAGGGGACGGCTACACCTTC	CASRGQGGDGYTF
TRBV6-5	-	TRBJ1-5	once	TGTGCCAGCAGTTACTCGCAGGGCGGCAATCAGCCCCAGCATTTT	CASSYSQGGNQPQHF
TRBV14	-	TRBJ1-2	once	TGTGCCAGCAGCCCCAACCAAGGAGGGTCGTTTGGCTACACCTTC	CASSPNQGGSFGYTF
TRBV5-1	-	TRBJ2-7	-	TGCGCCAGCAGCTTGCCGGACACCGAGCAGTACTTC	CASSLPDTEQYF